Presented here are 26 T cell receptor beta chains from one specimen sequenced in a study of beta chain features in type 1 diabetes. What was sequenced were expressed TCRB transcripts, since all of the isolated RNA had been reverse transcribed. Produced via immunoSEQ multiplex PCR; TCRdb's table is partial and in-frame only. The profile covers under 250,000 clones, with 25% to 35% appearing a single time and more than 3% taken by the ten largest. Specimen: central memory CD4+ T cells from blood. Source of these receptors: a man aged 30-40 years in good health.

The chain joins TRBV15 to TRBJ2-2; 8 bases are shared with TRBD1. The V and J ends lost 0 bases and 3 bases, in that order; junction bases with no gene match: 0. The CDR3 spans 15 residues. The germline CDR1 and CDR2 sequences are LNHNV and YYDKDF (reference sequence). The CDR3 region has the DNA TGTGCCACCAGCAGAGACAGGGGGCACACCGGGGAGCTGTTTTTT. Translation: CATSRDRGHTGELFF. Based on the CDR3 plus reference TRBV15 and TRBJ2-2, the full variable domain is DAMVIQNPRYQVTQFGKPVTLSCSQTLNHNVMYWYQQKSSQAPKLLFHYYDKDFNNEADTPDNFQSRRPNTSFCFLDIRSPGLGDTAMYLCATSRDRGHTGELFFGEGSRLTVL.

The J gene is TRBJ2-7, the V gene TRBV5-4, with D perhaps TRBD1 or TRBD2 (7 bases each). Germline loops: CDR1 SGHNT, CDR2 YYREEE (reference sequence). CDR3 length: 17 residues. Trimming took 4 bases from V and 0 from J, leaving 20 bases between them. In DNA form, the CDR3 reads TGTGCCAGCAGCCCCGGGACAGCGGGACTCTACTCCTACGAGCAGTACTTC. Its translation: CASSPGTAGLYSYEQYF. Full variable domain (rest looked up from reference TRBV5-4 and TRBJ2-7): ETGVTQSPTHLIKTRGQQVTLRCSSQSGHNTVSWYQQALGQGPQFIFQYYREEENGRGNFPPRFSGLQFPNYSSELNVNALELDDSALYLCASSPGTAGLYSYEQYFGPGTRLTVT.

Here the CDR3 DNA reads TGTGCCAGCAGCGTCTCCGGGACTAGCGGGAGTTGGGGACAGTTCTTC. Protein product: CASSVSGTSGSWGQFF. V and J are TRBV9 and TRBJ2-1, with TRBD2 matching over 14 bases. The CDR3 length is 16 residues. The V segment lost 2 bases and the J segment 13 bases; nucleotides outside the gene matches: 11. Germline V gene sequence: CDR1 SGDLS, CDR2 YYNGEE. Based on the CDR3 plus reference TRBV9 and TRBJ2-1, the full variable domain is DSGVTQTPKHLITATGQRVTLRCSPRSGDLSVYWYQQSLDQGLQFLIQYYNGEERAKGNILERFSAQQFPDLHSELNLSSLELGDSALYFCASSVSGTSGSWGQFFGPGTRLTVL.

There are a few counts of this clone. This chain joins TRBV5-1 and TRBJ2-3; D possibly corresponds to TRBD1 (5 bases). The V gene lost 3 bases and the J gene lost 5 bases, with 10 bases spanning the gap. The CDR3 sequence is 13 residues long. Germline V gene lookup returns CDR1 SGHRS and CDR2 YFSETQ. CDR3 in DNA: TGCGCCAGCAGCTCTCCCGGACAAGATACGCAGTATTTT. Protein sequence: CASSSPGQDTQYF.

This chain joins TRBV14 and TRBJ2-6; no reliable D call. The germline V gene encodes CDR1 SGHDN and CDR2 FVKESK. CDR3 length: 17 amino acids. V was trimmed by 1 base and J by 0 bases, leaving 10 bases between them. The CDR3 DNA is TGTGCCAGCAGCCAAGCCAGGTGCAGCTCTGGGGCCAACGTCCTGACTTTC. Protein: CASSQARCSSGANVLTF.

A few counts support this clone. CDR3 region: CASSLGSGTDTQYF. In nucleotides, the CDR3 is TGTGCCAGCAGCTTAGGGTCAGGCACAGATACGCAGTATTTT. The chain joins TRBV7-8 to TRBJ2-3; D call uncertain. This CDR3 comprises 14 residues. The V gene lost 1 base and the J gene lost 1 base, with 6 bases spanning the gap. The germline gives CDR1 SGHVS, CDR2 FQNEAQ. Full variable domain (rest looked up from reference TRBV7-8 and TRBJ2-3): GAGVSQSPRYKVAKRGQDVALRCDPISGHVSLFWYQQALGQGPEFLTYFQNEAQLDKSGLPSDRFFAERPEGSVSTLKIQRTQQEDSAVYLCASSLGSGTDTQYFGPGTRLTVL.

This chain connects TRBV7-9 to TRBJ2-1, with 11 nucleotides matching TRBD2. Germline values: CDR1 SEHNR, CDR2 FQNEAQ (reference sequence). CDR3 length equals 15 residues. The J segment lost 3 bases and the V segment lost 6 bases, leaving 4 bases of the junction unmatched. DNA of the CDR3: TGTGCCAGCAGTTATACTAGCGGGAGCTACAATGAGCAGTTCTTC. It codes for CASSYTSGSYNEQFF.

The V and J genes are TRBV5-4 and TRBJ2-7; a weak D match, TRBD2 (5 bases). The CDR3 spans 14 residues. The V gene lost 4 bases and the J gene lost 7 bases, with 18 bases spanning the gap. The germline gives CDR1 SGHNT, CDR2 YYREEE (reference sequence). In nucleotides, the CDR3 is TGTGCCAGCAGCCCGGTCCCGGACTCTTTAGAGCAGTACTTC. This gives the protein CASSPVPDSLEQYF.

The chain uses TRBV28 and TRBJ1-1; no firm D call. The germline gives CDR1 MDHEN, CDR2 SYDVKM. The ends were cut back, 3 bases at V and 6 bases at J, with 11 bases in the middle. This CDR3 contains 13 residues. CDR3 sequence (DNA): TGTGCCAGCAGTTTTACCCCTCTTCCTGAAGCTTTCTTT. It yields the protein CASSFTPLPEAFF.

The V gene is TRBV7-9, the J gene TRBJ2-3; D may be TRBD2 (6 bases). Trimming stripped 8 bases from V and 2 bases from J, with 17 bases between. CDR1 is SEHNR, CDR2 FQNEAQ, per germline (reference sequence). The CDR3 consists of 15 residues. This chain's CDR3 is CASVRRAGNTDTQYF. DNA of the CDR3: TGTGCCAGCGTCCGTCGGGCGGGGAACACAGATACGCAGTATTTT. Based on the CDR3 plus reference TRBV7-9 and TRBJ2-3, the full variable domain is DTGVSQNPRHKITKRGQNVTFRCDPISEHNRLYWYRQTLGQGPEFLTYFQNEAQLEKSRLLSDRFSAERPKGSFSTLEIQRTEQGDSAMYLCASVRRAGNTDTQYFGPGTRLTVL.

CDR3 in amino acids: CASSSGLAGGSGANVLTF. In DNA form, the CDR3 reads TGTGCCAGCAGCTCCGGACTAGCGGGGGGCTCTGGGGCCAACGTCCTGACTTTC. V usage is TRBV5-4 and J usage is TRBJ2-6, with 14 bases fitting TRBD2. This CDR3 contains 18 residues. Trimming took 3 bases from V and 0 from J; bases not matched to a gene: 2. Germline V gives CDR1 SGHNT, CDR2 YYREEE (reference sequence).

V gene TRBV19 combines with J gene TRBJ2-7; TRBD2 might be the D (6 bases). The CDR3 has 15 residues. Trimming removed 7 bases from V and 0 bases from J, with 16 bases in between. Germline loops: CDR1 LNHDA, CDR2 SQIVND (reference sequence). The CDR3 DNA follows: TGTGCCAGTACCTATAGCGGTGCCAGCTCCTACGAGCAGTACTTC. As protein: CASTYSGASSYEQYF.

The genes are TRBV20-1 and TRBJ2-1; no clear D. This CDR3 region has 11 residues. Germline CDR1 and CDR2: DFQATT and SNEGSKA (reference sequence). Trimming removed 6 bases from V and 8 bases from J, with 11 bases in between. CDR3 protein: CSAASDDEQFF. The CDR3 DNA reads TGCAGTGCCGCTTCCGACGATGAGCAGTTCTTC.

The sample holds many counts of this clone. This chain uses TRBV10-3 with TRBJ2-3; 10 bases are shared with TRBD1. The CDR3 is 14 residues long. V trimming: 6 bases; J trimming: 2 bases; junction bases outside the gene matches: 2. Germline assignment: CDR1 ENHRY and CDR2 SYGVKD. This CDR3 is CAIRGTGDTDTQYF. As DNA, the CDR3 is TGTGCCATCAGGGGGACAGGGGACACAGATACGCAGTATTTT.

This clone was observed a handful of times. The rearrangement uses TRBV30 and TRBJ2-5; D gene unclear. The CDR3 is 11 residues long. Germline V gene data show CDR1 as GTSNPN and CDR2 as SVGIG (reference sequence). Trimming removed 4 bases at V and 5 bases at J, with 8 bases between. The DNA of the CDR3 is TGTGCCTGGAAAAGGTCCGAGACCCAGTACTTC. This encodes CAWKRSETQYF.

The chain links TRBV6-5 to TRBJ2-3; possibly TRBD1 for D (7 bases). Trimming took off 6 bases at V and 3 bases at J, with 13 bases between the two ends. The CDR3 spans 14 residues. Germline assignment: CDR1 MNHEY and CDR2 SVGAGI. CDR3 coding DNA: TGTGCCAGCAGCCGCGGGACAGCGACAGATACGCAGTATTTT. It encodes CASSRGTATDTQYF.

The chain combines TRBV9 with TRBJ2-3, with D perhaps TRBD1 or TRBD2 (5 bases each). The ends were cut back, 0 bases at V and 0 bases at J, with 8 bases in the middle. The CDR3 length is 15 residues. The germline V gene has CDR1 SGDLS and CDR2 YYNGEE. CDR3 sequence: CASSVGDPSTDTQYF. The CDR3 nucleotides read TGTGCCAGCAGCGTAGGGGACCCTAGCACAGATACGCAGTATTTT.

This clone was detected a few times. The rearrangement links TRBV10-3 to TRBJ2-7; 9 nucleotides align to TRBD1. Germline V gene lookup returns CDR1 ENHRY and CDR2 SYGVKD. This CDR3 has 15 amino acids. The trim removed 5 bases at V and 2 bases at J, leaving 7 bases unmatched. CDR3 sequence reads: CAISPGTGRTYEQYF. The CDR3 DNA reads TGTGCCATCAGTCCCGGGACAGGGAGGACCTACGAGCAGTACTTC.

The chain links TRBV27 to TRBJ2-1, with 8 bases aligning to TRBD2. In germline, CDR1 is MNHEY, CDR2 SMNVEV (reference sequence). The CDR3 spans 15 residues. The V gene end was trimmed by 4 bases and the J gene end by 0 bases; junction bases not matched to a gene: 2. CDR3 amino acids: CASSWSGSSYNEQFF. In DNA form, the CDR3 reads TGTGCCAGCAGTTGGAGCGGGAGCTCCTACAATGAGCAGTTCTTC.

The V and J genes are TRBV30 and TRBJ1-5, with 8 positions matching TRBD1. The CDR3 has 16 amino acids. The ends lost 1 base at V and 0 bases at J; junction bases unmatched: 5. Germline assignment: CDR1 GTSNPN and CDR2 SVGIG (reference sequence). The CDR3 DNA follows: TGTGCCTGGAGTGATAGGACAGGGTTTAGCAATCAGCCCCAGCATTTT. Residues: CAWSDRTGFSNQPQHF. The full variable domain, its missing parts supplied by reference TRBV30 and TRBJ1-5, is SQTIHQWPATLVQPVGSPLSLECTVEGTSNPNLYWYRQAAGRGLQLLFYSVGIGQISSEVPQNLSASRPQDRQFILSSKKLLLSDSGFYLCAWSDRTGFSNQPQHFGDGTRLSIL.

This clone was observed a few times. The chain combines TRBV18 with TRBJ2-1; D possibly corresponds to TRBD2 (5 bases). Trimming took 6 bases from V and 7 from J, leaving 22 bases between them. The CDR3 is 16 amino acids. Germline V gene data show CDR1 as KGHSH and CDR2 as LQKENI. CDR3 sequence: CASSARIGKVWNEQFF. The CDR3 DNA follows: TGTGCCAGCTCTGCAAGGATCGGGAAGGTGTGGAATGAGCAGTTCTTC.

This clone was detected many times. The CDR3 spells CASSQETGRDTQYF. The CDR3 DNA sequence: TGCGCCAGCAGCCAAGAAACTGGCCGAGATACGCAGTATTTT. This chain links TRBV4-3 with TRBJ2-3; D is unresolved. The CDR3 consists of 14 residues. Trimming cost V 0 bases and J 5 bases, with 9 bases left between them. CDR1 and CDR2 (germline): LGHNA, YSLEER.

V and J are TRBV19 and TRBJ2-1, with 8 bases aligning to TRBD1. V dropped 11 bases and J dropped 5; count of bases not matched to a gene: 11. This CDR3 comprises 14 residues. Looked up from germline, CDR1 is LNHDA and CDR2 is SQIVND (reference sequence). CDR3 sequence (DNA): TGTGCCTCGACGCCGGACAGGGAGGACAATGAGCAGTTCTTC. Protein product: CASTPDREDNEQFF.

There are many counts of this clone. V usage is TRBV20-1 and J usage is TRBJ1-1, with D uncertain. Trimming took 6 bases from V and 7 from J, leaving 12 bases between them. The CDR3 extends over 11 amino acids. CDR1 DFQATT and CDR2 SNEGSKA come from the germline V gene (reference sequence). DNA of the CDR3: TGCAGTGCCACCGCCGGTTATGAAGCTTTCTTT. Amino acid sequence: CSATAGYEAFF.

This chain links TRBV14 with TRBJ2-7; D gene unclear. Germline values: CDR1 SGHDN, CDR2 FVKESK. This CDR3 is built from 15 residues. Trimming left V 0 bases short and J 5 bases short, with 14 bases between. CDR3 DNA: TGTGCCAGCAGCCAAGATGGGTTAGCTAACCACGAGCAGTACTTC. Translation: CASSQDGLANHEQYF.

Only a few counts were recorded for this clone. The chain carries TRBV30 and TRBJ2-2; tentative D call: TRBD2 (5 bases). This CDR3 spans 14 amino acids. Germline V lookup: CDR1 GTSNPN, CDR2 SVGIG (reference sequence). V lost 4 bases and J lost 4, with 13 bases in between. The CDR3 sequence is CAWTQPGGTGELFF. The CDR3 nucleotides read TGTGCCTGGACCCAACCCGGAGGCACCGGGGAGCTGTTTTTT.